The clone carrying this T cell receptor beta chain appeared many times. Trimming shortened V by 1 base and J by 3 bases, and 9 bases separated the two germline ends. Germline lookup yields CDR1 SGHTA and CDR2 FQGNSA. The CDR3 sequence is 15 residues long. These data originate in a study of T cells in Graves' hyperthyroidism and ophthalmopathy. TCR beta CDR3 regions were amplified from RNA transcripts. Initially, a first-round RT-PCR of the TCR CDR3 employed the HTBI primer set. TCRdb re-derived calls from the multiplex PCR reads in MiXCR, one entry per CDR3 protein. The data show some 600,000 distinct CDR3 sequences, approximately 13% seen once.

The chain uses TRBV7-2 and TRBJ2-2, with unresolved D. This sequence originates from a woman in her twenties or thirties with Graves' hyperthyroidism that later progressed to Graves' ophthalmopathy. Input material: blood. CDR3 sequence: CASSLGTEYTGELFF. The CDR3 bases are TGTGCCAGCAGCTTAGGTACAGAATACACCGGGGAGCTGTTTTTT.